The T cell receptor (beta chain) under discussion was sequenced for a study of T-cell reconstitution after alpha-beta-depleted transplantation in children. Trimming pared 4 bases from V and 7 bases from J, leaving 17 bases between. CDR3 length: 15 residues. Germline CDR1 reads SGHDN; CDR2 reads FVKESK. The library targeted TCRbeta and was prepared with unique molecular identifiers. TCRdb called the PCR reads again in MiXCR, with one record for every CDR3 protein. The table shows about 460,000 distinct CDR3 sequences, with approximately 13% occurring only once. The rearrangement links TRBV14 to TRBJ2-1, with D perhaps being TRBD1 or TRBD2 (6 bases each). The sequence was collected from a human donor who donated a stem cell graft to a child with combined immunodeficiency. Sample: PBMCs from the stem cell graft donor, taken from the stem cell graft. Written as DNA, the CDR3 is TGTGCCAGCAGCCGAGATCCGGGGGCGTGGAATGAGCAGTTCTTC. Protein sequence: CASSRDPGAWNEQFF.